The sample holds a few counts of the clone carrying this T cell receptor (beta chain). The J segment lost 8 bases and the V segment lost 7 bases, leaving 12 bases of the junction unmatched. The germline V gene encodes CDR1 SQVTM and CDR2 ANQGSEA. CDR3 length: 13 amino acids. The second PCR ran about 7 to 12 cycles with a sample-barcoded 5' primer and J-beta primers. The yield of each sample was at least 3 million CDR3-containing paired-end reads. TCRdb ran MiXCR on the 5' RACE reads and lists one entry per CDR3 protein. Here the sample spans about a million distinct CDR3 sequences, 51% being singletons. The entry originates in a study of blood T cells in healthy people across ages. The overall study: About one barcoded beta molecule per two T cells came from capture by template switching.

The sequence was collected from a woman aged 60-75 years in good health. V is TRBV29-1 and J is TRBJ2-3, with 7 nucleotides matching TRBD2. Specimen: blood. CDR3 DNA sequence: TGCAGCGAAGGGGCGGGAGACGTGGGTACGCAGTATTTT. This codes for CSEGAGDVGTQYF.